This T cell receptor (beta chain) was sequenced in a study of T cells in Graves' hyperthyroidism and ophthalmopathy. For the study at large: Peripheral blood sampling occurred at initial diagnosis, before any treatment.

V was shortened by 1 base and J by 0 bases, with 15 bases between the two germline ends. This CDR3 comprises 17 residues. Germline V gene data show CDR1 as GTSNPN and CDR2 as SVGIG (reference sequence). Authors of the study amplified TCR beta CDR3 regions from RNA transcripts. First-round RT-PCR of the TCR CDR3 relied on the HTBI primer set. TCRdb re-derived calls from the multiplex PCR reads in MiXCR, one entry per CDR3 protein. Of 600,000 to 650,000 distinct CDR3 sequences listed, 15% to 20% are singletons. In the case of this clonotype: No antigen is known for it.

General study results and limits: Blood held most thyroid clonotypes expanded above 0.001 frequency.

Hyperthyroidism of Graves' type that showed no ophthalmopathy progression within 18 months was stable. This rearrangement joins TRBV30 to TRBJ2-2; no reliable D call. The sequence derives from a woman aged 25 to 39 with Graves' hyperthyroidism. The sequenced sample consisted of blood. CDR3 sequence: CAWSGGFGRSNTGELFF. Written as DNA, the CDR3 is TGTGCCTGGAGTGGGGGATTCGGCCGTTCGAACACCGGGGAGCTGTTTTTT.